This T cell receptor (beta chain) was found in a study of blood T cell repertoires in COVID-19. Turning to the study itself: The cDNA or gDNA used as material had been derived from T cells, B-cell-depleted T cells, or PBMCs.

Sequencing used immunoSEQ multiplex PCR; TCRdb keeps in-frame clones, though not all of them. The sample yields about 14,000 clones, 84% seen once. The V segment lost 5 bases and the J segment 8 bases; nucleotides outside the gene matches: 10. This CDR3 region has 15 residues. CDR1 is SNHLY, CDR2 FYNNEI, per germline. This chain joins TRBV2 and TRBJ2-1; 9 nucleotides line up with TRBD2. This clonotype originated in a man aged 50 or older with active COVID-19. The sample consisted of peripheral blood. This CDR3 reads CASSQGTSHLDEQFF. CDR3 sequence (DNA): TGTGCCAGCAGTCAAGGGACTAGCCATCTTGATGAGCAGTTCTTC.